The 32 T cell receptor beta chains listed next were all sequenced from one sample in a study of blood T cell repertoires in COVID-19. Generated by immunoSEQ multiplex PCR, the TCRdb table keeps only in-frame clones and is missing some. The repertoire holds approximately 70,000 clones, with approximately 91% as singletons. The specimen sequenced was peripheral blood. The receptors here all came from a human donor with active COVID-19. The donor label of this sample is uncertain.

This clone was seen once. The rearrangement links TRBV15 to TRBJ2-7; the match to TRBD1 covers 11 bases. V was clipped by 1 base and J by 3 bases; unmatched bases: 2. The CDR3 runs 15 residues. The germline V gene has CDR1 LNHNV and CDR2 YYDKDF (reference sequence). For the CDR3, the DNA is TGTGCCACCAGCAGAGGGGGGACAGGGGGCTACGAGCAGTACTTC. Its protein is CATSRGGTGGYEQYF.

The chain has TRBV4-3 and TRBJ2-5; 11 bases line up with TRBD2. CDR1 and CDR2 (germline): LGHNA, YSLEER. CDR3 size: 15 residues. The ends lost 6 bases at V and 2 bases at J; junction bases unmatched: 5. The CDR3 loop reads CASRRGTSGQETQYF. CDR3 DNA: TGCGCCAGCAGACGAGGGACTAGCGGACAAGAGACCCAGTACTTC.

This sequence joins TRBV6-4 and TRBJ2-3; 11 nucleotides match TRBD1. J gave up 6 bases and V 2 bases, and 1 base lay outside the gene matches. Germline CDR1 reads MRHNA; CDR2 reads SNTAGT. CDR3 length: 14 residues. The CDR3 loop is CASSDGQGADTQYF. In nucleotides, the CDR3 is TGTGCCAGCAGTGACGGACAGGGGGCGGATACGCAGTATTTT.

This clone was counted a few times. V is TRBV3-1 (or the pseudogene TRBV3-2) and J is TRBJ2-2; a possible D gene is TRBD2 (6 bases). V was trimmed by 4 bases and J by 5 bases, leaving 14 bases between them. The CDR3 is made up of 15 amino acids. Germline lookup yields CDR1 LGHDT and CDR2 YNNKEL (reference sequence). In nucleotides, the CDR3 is TGTGCCAGCAGCCTCGGGGGTAGCGTAACCGGGGAGCTGTTTTTT. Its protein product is CASSLGGSVTGELFF.

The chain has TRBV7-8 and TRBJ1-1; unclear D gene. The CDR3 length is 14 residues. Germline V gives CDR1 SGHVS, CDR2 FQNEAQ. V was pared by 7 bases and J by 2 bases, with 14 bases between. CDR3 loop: CASTLNPRNTEAFF. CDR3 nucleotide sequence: TGTGCCAGCACGCTAAACCCAAGAAACACTGAAGCTTTCTTT.

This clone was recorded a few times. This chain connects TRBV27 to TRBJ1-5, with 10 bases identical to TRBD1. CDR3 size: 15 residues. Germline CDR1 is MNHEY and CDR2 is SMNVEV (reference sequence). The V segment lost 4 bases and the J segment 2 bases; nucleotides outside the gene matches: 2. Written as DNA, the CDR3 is TGTGCCAGCAGTTCCGGACAGGGGGGCAATCAGCCCCAGCATTTT. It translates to CASSSGQGGNQPQHF.

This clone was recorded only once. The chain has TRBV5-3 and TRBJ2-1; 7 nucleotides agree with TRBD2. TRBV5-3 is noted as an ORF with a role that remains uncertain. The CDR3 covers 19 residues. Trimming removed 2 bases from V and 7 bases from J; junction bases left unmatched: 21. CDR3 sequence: CARSFRGVMSGKKTNEQFF. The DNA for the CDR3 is TGTGCCAGAAGCTTTCGGGGTGTCATGAGCGGGAAAAAAACAAATGAGCAGTTCTTC.

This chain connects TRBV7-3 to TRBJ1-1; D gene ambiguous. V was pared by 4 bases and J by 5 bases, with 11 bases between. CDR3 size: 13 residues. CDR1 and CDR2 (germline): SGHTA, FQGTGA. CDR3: CASSSAGGTEAFF. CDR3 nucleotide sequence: TGTGCCAGCAGCTCGGCCGGCGGAACTGAAGCTTTCTTT.

The CDR3: CASSFGQGGIEKLFF. For the CDR3, the DNA is TGCGCCAGCAGCTTTGGACAGGGAGGGATTGAAAAACTGTTTTTT. V and J are TRBV5-1 and TRBJ1-4, with 8 positions matching TRBD1. This CDR3 spans 15 amino acids. The V gene's germline CDR1 is SGHRS and CDR2 YFSETQ. J lost 7 bases, V lost 2 bases, and 7 bases had no gene match.

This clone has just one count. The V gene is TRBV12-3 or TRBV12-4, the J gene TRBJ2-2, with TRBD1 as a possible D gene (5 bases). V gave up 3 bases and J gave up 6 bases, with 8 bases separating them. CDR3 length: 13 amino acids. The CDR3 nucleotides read TGTGCCAGCAGTTTCTCAGGGTCCGGGGAGCTGTTTTTT. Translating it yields CASSFSGSGELFF.

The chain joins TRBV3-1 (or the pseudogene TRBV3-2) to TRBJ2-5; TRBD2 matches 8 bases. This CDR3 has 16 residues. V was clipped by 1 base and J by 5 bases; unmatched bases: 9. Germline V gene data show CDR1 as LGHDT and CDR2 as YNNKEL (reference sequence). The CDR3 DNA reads TGTGCCAGCAGCCAAGGGCAAAGCGGGAGAGGTGAGACCCAGTACTTC. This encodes CASSQGQSGRGETQYF.

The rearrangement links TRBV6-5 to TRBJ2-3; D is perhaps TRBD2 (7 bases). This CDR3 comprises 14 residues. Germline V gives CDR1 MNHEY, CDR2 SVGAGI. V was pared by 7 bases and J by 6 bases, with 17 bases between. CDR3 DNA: TGTGCCAGCACCAAAGGGGGGGGTAGTGATACGCAGTATTTT. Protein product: CASTKGGGSDTQYF.

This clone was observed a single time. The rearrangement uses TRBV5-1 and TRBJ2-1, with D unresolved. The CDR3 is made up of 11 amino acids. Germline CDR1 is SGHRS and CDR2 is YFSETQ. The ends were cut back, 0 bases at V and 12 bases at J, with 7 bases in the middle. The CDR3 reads CASSLEWAQFF. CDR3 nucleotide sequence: TGCGCCAGCAGCTTGGAGTGGGCGCAGTTCTTC.

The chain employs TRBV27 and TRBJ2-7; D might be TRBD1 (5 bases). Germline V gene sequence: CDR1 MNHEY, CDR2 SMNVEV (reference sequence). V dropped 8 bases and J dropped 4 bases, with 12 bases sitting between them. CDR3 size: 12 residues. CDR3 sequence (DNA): TGTGCCAGCGGGGCTACCGAATACGAGCAGTACTTC. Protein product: CASGATEYEQYF.

The CDR3 sequence: CASSVGRRTDTQYF. The CDR3 nucleotides are TGTGCCAGCAGCGTAGGACGGAGAACAGATACGCAGTATTTT. V gene TRBV9 combines with J gene TRBJ2-3; D remains ambiguous. The V gene lost 0 bases and the J gene lost 3 bases, with 8 bases spanning the gap. Per the germline V gene, CDR1 is SGDLS and CDR2 is YYNGEE. The CDR3 totals 14 residues.

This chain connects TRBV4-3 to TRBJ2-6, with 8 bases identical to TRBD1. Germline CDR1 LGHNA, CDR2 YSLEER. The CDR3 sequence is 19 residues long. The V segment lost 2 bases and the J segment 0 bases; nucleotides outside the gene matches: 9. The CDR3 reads CASSQSTTGVGSGANVLTF. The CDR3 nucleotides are TGCGCCAGCAGCCAATCCACGACAGGGGTGGGCTCTGGGGCCAACGTCCTGACTTTC.

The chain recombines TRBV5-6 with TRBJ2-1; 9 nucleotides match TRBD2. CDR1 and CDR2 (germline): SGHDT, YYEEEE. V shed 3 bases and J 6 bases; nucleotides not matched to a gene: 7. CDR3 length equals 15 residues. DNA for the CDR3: TGTGCCAGCAGCTCGACTAGCGGCCCCTCCAATGAGCAGTTCTTC. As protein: CASSSTSGPSNEQFF.

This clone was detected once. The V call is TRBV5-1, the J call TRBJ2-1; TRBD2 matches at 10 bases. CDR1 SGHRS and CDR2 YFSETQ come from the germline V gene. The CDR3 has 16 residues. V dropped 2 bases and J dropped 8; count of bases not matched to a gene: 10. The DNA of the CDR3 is TGCGCCAGCAGCTTATTTGACACTAGCGGGACTCATGAGCAGTTCTTC. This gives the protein CASSLFDTSGTHEQFF. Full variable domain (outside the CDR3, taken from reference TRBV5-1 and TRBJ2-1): KAGVTQTPRYLIKTRGQQVTLSCSPISGHRSVSWYQQTPGQGLQFLFEYFSETQRNKGNFPGRFSGRQFSNSRSEMNVSTLELGDSALYLCASSLFDTSGTHEQFFGPGTRLTVL.

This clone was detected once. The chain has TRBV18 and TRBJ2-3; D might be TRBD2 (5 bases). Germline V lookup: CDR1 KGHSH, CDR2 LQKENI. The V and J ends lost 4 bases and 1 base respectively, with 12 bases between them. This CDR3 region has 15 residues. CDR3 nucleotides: TGTGCCAGCTCACGATTGGAGGAGGGCACAGATACGCAGTATTTT. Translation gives CASSRLEEGTDTQYF.

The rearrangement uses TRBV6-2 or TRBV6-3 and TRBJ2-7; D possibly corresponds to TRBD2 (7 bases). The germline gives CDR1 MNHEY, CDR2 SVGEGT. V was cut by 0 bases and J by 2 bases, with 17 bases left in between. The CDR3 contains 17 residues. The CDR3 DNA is TGTGCCAGCAGTTACTCAGTTGGGGGGGCTGACCCCTACGAGCAGTACTTC. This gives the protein CASSYSVGGADPYEQYF.

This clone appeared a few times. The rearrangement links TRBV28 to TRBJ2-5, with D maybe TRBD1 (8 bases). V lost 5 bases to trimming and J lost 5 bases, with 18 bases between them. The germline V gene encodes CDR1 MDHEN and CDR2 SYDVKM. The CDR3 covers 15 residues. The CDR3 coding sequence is TGTGCCAGCAGTCCGTACAGGGGGGAGGGGGAGACCCAGTACTTC. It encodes CASSPYRGEGETQYF.

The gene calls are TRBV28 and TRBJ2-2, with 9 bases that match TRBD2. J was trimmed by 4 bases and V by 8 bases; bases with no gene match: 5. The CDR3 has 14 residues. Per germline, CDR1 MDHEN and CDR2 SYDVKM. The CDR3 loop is CASLRGGRTGELFF. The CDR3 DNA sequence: TGTGCCAGCTTGCGGGGGGGGCGCACCGGGGAGCTGTTTTTT.

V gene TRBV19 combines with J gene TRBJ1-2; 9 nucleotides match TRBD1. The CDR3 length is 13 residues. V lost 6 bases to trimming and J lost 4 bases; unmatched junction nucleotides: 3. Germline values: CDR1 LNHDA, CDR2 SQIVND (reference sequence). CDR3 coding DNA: TGTGCCAGTAGGGGACAGGGAGTCTATGGCTACACCTTC. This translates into CASRGQGVYGYTF.

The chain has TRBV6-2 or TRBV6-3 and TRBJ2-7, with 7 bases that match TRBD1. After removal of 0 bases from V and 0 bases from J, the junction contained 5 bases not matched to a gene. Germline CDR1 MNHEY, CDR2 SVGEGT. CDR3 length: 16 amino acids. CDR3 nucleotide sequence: TGTGCCAGCAGTTACTCACGGACAGGCAGCTCCTACGAGCAGTACTTC. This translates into CASSYSRTGSSYEQYF.

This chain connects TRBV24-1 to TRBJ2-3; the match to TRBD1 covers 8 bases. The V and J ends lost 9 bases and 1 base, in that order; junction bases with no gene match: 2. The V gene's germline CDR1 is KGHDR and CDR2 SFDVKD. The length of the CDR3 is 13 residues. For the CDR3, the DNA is TGTGCCACCGACAGGGGAGGCACAGATACGCAGTATTTT. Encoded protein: CATDRGGTDTQYF.

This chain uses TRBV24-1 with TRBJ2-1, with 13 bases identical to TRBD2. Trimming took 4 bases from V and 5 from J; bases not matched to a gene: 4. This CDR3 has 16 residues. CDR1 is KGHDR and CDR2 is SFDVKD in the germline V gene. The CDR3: CATSDPGTSGNNEQFF. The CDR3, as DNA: TGTGCCACCAGTGACCCCGGGACTAGCGGGAACAATGAGCAGTTCTTC.

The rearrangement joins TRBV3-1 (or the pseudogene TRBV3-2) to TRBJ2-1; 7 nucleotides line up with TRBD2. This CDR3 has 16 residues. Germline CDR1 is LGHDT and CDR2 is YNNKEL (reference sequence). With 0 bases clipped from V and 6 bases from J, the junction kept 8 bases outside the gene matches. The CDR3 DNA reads TGTGCCAGCAGCCAAGATACGGGAGGAAGGGCCAATGAGCAGTTCTTC. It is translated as CASSQDTGGRANEQFF.

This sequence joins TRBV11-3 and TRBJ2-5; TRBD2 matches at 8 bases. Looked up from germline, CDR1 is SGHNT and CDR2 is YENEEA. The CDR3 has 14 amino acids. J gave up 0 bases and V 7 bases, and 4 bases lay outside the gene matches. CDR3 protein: CASNKLADQETQYF. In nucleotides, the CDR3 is TGTGCCAGCAACAAACTAGCGGACCAAGAGACCCAGTACTTC. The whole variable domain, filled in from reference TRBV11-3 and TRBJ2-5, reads EAGVVQSPRYKIIEKKQPVAFWCNPISGHNTLYWYLQNLGQGPELLIRYENEEAVDDSQLPKDRFSAERLKGVDSTLKIQPAELGDSAVYLCASNKLADQETQYFGPGTRLLVL.

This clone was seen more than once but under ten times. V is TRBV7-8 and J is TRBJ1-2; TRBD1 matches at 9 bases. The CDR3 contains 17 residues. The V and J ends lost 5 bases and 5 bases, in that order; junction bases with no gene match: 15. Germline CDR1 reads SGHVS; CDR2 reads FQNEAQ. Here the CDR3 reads CASSGNRGPGVDYGYTF. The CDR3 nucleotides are TGTGCCAGCAGCGGAAACAGGGGGCCTGGGGTTGATTATGGCTACACCTTC. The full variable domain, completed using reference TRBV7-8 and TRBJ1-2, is GAGVSQSPRYKVAKRGQDVALRCDPISGHVSLFWYQQALGQGPEFLTYFQNEAQLDKSGLPSDRFFAERPEGSVSTLKIQRTQQEDSAVYLCASSGNRGPGVDYGYTFGSGTRLTVV.

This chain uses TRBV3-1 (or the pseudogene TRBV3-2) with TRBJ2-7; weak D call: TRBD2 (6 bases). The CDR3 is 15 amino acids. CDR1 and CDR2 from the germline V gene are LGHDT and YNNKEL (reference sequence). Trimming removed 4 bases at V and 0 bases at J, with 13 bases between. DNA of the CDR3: TGTGCCAGCAGCCCTAGCGAAATGAGCTCCTACGAGCAGTACTTC. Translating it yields CASSPSEMSSYEQYF.

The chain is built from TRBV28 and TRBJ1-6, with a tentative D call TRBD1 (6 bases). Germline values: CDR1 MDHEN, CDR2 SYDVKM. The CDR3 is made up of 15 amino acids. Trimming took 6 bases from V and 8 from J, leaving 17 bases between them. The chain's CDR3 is CASRPNRAPDSPLHF. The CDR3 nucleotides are TGTGCCAGCAGACCAAACAGGGCCCCTGATTCACCCCTCCACTTT.

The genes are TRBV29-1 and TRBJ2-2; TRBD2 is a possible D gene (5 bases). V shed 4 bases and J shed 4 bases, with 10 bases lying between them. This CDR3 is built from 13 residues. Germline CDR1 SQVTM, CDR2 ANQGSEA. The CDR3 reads CSVGSRGTGELFF. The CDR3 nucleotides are TGCAGCGTTGGTTCCCGGGGCACCGGGGAGCTGTTTTTT.